These 23 T cell receptor beta chains came from one sample sequenced in a study of OX40 agonist ivuxolimab in advanced cancers. Sequencing was performed with immunoSEQ multiplex PCR; in TCRdb, only in-frame clones are kept and a portion is missing. This sample has approximately 20,000 clones, with about nine tenths found just once. The material sequenced was CD4+ or CD8+ T cells sorted from blood, taken in a trial of the OX40 agonist ivuxolimab. The receptors originated from an adult with an advanced solid tumor such as melanoma, head and neck, liver or kidney cancer.

The rearrangement joins TRBV11-2 to TRBJ2-1; 13 nucleotides match TRBD2. V was pared by 6 bases and J by 9 bases, with 8 bases of the junction left unmatched. CDR1 and CDR2 (germline): SGHAT, FQNNGV. The CDR3 totals 15 residues. CDR3 DNA: TGTGCCAGCAGAACCGGGACTAGCGGGGATGTTGAGCAGTTCTTC. It codes for CASRTGTSGDVEQFF. The full variable domain, completed using reference TRBV11-2 and TRBJ2-1, is EAGVAQSPRYKIIEKRQSVAFWCNPISGHATLYWYQQILGQGPKLLIQFQNNGVVDDSQLPKDRFSAERLKGVDSTLKIQPAKLEDSAVYLCASRTGTSGDVEQFFGPGTRLTVL.

This clone was counted only a few times. The CDR3 here is CASSLVLNEKLFF. As DNA, the CDR3 is TGTGCCAGCAGCTTGGTTTTAAATGAAAAACTGTTTTTT. V usage is TRBV5-8 and J usage is TRBJ1-4; D not certain. V was trimmed by 0 bases and J by 5 bases, leaving 5 bases between them. CDR3 size: 13 residues. Germline V gene data show CDR1 as SGHTS and CDR2 as YDEGEE.

The CDR3 coding sequence is TGTGCCAGCAGCCACCGAATGGGGGGGACCACCTACGAGCAGTACTTC. Its protein product is CASSHRMGGTTYEQYF. The rearrangement uses TRBV14 and TRBJ2-7; 7 bases align to TRBD2. Germline assignment: CDR1 SGHDN and CDR2 FVKESK. The CDR3 is 16 residues long. The J segment lost 2 bases and the V segment lost 3 bases, leaving 10 bases of the junction unmatched.

About this clone: The germline gene is not matched at one end of the junction; a read error may be the cause. The rearrangement joins TRBV7-7 to TRBJ1-1; no definite D call. This CDR3 region has 13 residues. Germline values: CDR1 SSHAT, CDR2 FNYEAQ (reference sequence). CDR3: CASSLSKNTEAFF. The CDR3 nucleotides read TGTGCTAGCAGCCTTTCAAAGAACACTGAAGCTTTCTTT.

The table lists this clone with a count of one. This chain connects TRBV7-8 to TRBJ2-3; TRBD2 aligns across 10 bases. CDR3 length: 17 residues. After removal of 2 bases from V and 3 bases from J, the junction contained 8 bases not matched to a gene. Germline CDR1 and CDR2: SGHVS and FQNEAQ. CDR3 sequence: CASSLFSAGGATDTQYF. CDR3 sequence (DNA): TGTGCCAGCAGCTTATTTTCAGCGGGGGGGGCAACAGATACGCAGTATTTT. The full variable domain, with the rest looked up from reference TRBV7-8 and TRBJ2-3, is GAGVSQSPRYKVAKRGQDVALRCDPISGHVSLFWYQQALGQGPEFLTYFQNEAQLDKSGLPSDRFFAERPEGSVSTLKIQRTQQEDSAVYLCASSLFSAGGATDTQYFGPGTRLTVL.

This chain connects TRBV5-1 to TRBJ2-6, with 9 nucleotides matching TRBD1. The CDR3 loop spans 15 amino acids. Germline V lookup: CDR1 SGHRS, CDR2 YFSETQ. J gave up 0 bases and V 7 bases, and 2 bases lay outside the gene matches. The CDR3 region has the DNA TGCGCCAGCCGGGACAGGGCCTCTGGGGCCAACGTCCTGACTTTC. Its translation is CASRDRASGANVLTF.

The CDR3 DNA is TGTGCCGGGGCTAGCGGGGTTCCCACAGATACGCAGTATTTT. It yields the protein CAGASGVPTDTQYF. The chain couples TRBV11-2 to TRBJ2-3, with 9 bases identical to TRBD2. The trim removed 11 bases at V and 2 bases at J, leaving 8 bases unmatched. The CDR3 is 14 residues long. Germline V lookup: CDR1 SGHAT, CDR2 FQNNGV.

This chain uses TRBV7-6 with TRBJ1-5, with D possibly TRBD1 on 6 matching bases. The CDR3 extends over 14 amino acids. Germline loops: CDR1 SGHVS, CDR2 FNYEAQ. Trimming took off 4 bases at V and 5 bases at J, with 12 bases between the two ends. Here the CDR3 reads CASSSTGMDQPQHF. The CDR3 DNA sequence: TGTGCCAGCAGCTCCACAGGGATGGATCAGCCCCAGCATTTT.

This chain connects TRBV9 to TRBJ1-2, with D tentatively TRBD1 (6 bases). V was clipped by 3 bases and J by 2 bases, with 11 bases between them. The CDR3 is made up of 14 amino acids. The V gene's germline CDR1 is SGDLS and CDR2 YYNGEE. DNA for the CDR3: TGTGCCAGCAGCGCCTCGGACAGCAACTATGGCTACACCTTC. As protein: CASSASDSNYGYTF.

This sequence joins TRBV7-9 and TRBJ2-2; TRBD1 matches 7 bases. This CDR3 region has 12 residues. Losses at the gene ends were 9 bases for V and 3 bases for J; bases not matched to a gene: 1. Per germline, CDR1 SEHNR and CDR2 FQNEAQ (reference sequence). The CDR3 DNA is TGTGCCAGTGACAGGGACACCGGGGAGCTGTTTTTT. It codes for CASDRDTGELFF.

V is TRBV27 and J is TRBJ2-1; 8 positions agree with TRBD2. Losses at the gene ends were 7 bases for V and 8 bases for J; bases not matched to a gene: 10. This CDR3 is 14 amino acids long. Germline V gene sequence: CDR1 MNHEY, CDR2 SMNVEV (reference sequence). The CDR3 region is CASTIGGGWDEQFF. Written as DNA, the CDR3 is TGTGCCAGCACTATCGGGGGGGGCTGGGATGAGCAGTTCTTC.

The chain couples TRBV10-1 to TRBJ2-3, with D perhaps TRBD2 (6 bases). Germline values: CDR1 WNHNN, CDR2 SYGVQD (reference sequence). This CDR3 is 15 amino acids long. Trimming cost V 2 bases and J 4 bases, with 13 bases left between them. The CDR3 DNA reads as TGCGCCAGCAGTGAGGCCAATTGGAGGGCAGATACGCAGTATTTT. Amino acid sequence: CASSEANWRADTQYF.

This sequence joins TRBV28 and TRBJ2-2; TRBD2 agrees at 10 bases. After removal of 6 bases from V and 11 bases from J, the junction contained 12 bases not matched to a gene. The CDR3 sequence is 15 residues long. Germline CDR1 is MDHEN and CDR2 is SYDVKM. This chain's CDR3 is CASSLSGRPARELFF. In DNA, the CDR3 is TGTGCCAGCAGCCTTAGCGGGAGGCCAGCGAGAGAGCTGTTTTTT.

The genes are TRBV15 and TRBJ1-5, with 7 bases aligning to TRBD1. The J segment lost 1 base and the V segment lost 8 bases, leaving 8 bases of the junction unmatched. This CDR3 is 15 amino acids long. From germline, CDR1 is LNHNV and CDR2 YYDKDF (reference sequence). CDR3 DNA sequence: TGTGCCACCCGGCGAGAGGGGGCGAGCAATCAGCCCCAGCATTTT. Its translation: CATRREGASNQPQHF.

The CDR3 region has the DNA TGTGCCAGCAGTTTAGCGACAGGACCCTACGAGCAGTACTTC. It is translated as CASSLATGPYEQYF. The rearrangement uses TRBV27 and TRBJ2-7; D possibly corresponds to TRBD1 (6 bases). In germline, CDR1 is MNHEY, CDR2 SMNVEV (reference sequence). CDR3 size: 14 residues. Between the trimmed V and J ends, which lost 2 bases and 2 bases, there was a span of 10 bases.

This chain joins TRBV2 and TRBJ2-5, with unresolved D. Looked up from germline, CDR1 is SNHLY and CDR2 is FYNNEI. V lost 4 bases, J lost 5 bases, and 20 bases lay in between. This CDR3 is 16 amino acids long. CDR3 amino acids: CASSALGLRARETQYF. The CDR3 DNA reads TGTGCCAGCAGTGCTCTAGGGCTCCGAGCGAGGGAGACCCAGTACTTC.

This chain uses TRBV28 with TRBJ2-3; D possibly matches TRBD1 or TRBD2 (7 bases each). CDR1 and CDR2 (germline): MDHEN, SYDVKM. Deletions cut 3 bases from V and 5 bases from J, with 18 bases between. The CDR3 spans 16 residues. The CDR3 nucleotides read TGTGCCAGCAGTTTCCCAGGGACAGCGGGAAGAGATACGCAGTATTTT. This codes for CASSFPGTAGRDTQYF.

The V gene is TRBV15, the J gene TRBJ2-2; no definite D call. The CDR3 totals 15 residues. Per germline, CDR1 LNHNV and CDR2 YYDKDF (reference sequence). Trimming left V 1 base short and J 1 base short, with 7 bases between. CDR3 protein: CATSRGVENTGELFF. Here the CDR3 DNA reads TGTGCCACCAGCAGAGGGGTGGAGAACACCGGGGAGCTGTTTTTT.

The chain is built from TRBV5-1 and TRBJ1-2; no definite D call. V was shortened by 2 bases and J by 0 bases, with 11 bases between the two germline ends. The CDR3 runs to 15 residues. Per germline, CDR1 SGHRS and CDR2 YFSETQ. Here the CDR3 DNA reads TGCGCCAGCAGCTTCAACAGAAACGCTAACTATGGCTACACCTTC. It specifies CASSFNRNANYGYTF.

The chain carries TRBV18 and TRBJ2-1, with D possibly matching TRBD2 (6 bases). Trimming cost V 3 bases and J 0 bases, with 9 bases left between them. CDR3 length: 15 residues. CDR1 and CDR2 (germline): KGHSH, LQKENI. CDR3 in DNA: TGTGCCAGCTCACCCGCGGGATACTCCTACAATGAGCAGTTCTTC. Protein product: CASSPAGYSYNEQFF.

CDR3 sequence (DNA): TGTGCCAGCAGTATGGACACGAACACCGGGGAGCTGTTTTTT. It codes for CASSMDTNTGELFF. The chain combines TRBV27 with TRBJ2-2; possibly TRBD1 for D (5 bases). With 5 bases removed from V and 0 bases from J, the gap between germline ends came to 7 bases. CDR3 length equals 14 residues. Germline assignment: CDR1 MNHEY and CDR2 SMNVEV (reference sequence).

The chain couples TRBV25-1 to TRBJ1-5; 7 nucleotides line up with TRBD1. J was trimmed by 4 bases and V by 1 base; bases with no gene match: 1. The CDR3 is made up of 14 amino acids. Germline CDR1 MGHDK, CDR2 SYGVNS. The CDR3 reads CASSEWDRNQPQHF. CDR3 sequence (DNA): TGTGCCAGCAGTGAATGGGACAGAAATCAGCCCCAGCATTTT.

This clone was counted a single time. This chain uses TRBV15 with TRBJ2-1; no firm D call. CDR3 length equals 14 residues. Germline values: CDR1 LNHNV, CDR2 YYDKDF (reference sequence). Trimming shortened V by 7 bases and J by 4 bases, and 14 bases separated the two germline ends. As DNA, the CDR3 is TGTGCCACCAAAGTAGGCGGCCTATACAATGAGCAGTTCTTC. Protein sequence: CATKVGGLYNEQFF. The variable domain in full, with the rest retrieved from reference TRBV15 and TRBJ2-1, is DAMVIQNPRYQVTQFGKPVTLSCSQTLNHNVMYWYQQKSSQAPKLLFHYYDKDFNNEADTPDNFQSRRPNTSFCFLDIRSPGLGDTAMYLCATKVGGLYNEQFFGPGTRLTVL.